Listed here is a single TCR delta chain. TCRdb's listed protein matches a much larger clone and diverges from this DNA's translation at residue 17, likely through a read error; the protein shown comes from the DNA. The sample contains more than one DNA sequence encoding this CDR3. The data originate from a study of gamma-delta chains in newborns, infants, children. About the study: Microbial exposure reportedly drives polyclonal innate γδ T cell expansion after birth.

TCRdb redid the clone calls on the reads with CATT. The sample holds 3,000 to 3,500 delta-chain clones, 0.3% seen once. Germline V CDR1 and CDR2: GEAIGNYY, EKD. The CDR3 totals 19 residues. The clonotype comes from a child who was a newborn, infant or young child, either healthy, febrile or measles-vaccinated (not recorded which). The chain couples TRDV2 to TRDJ3; a weak D match, TRDD3 (6 bases). What was sequenced was blood. The chain's CDR3 is CACDTAGGPSSWDTRQTFF. Here the CDR3 DNA reads TGTGCCTGTGACACCGCGGGGGGACCAAGCTCCTGGGACACCCGACAGACGTTTTTC.